This T cell receptor beta chain was recorded in a study of blood T cell repertoires in COVID-19. Between the trimmed V and J ends, which lost 5 bases and 5 bases, there was a span of 12 bases. The CDR3 sequence is 12 residues long. Germline assignment: CDR1 SQVTM and CDR2 ANQGSEA. TCRdb's table, derived via immunoSEQ multiplex PCR, lists solely in-frame clones and lacks some. This sample has 200,000 to 250,000 clones, with 80% to 90% found just once. The sequence was obtained from a woman older than 75 with COVID-19, enrolled during active disease. Sequencing used peripheral blood. V and J are TRBV29-1 and TRBJ2-5; D is uncertain. CDR3 sequence: CSVPRGGETQYF. The CDR3 coding sequence is TGCAGCGTTCCGAGAGGCGGCGAGACCCAGTACTTC.